This TCR beta chain was sequenced in a study of identical twins. Study conclusions and caveats: Insertions were reduced in abundant cord blood beta clonotypes but not in memory repertoires. For out-of-frame beta sequences, excess twin sharing was weaker.

In regard to this clonotype: Its cognate antigen is unknown.

TCRdb processed the 5' RACE reads anew with MiXCR; each CDR3 protein has one entry. The profile covers fewer than 250,000 distinct CDR3 sequences, with 9.4% appearing a single time and around 5% taken by the ten largest. Germline V lookup: CDR1 DFQATT, CDR2 SNEGSKA (reference sequence). The CDR3 is 15 residues long. Losses at the gene ends were 5 bases for V and 2 bases for J; bases not matched to a gene: 10. The origin of this receptor is a young woman in good health. V and J are TRBV20-1 and TRBJ2-5, with 8 nucleotides matching TRBD2. Sequencing input: memory (CD45RO+) T cells sorted from blood. The CDR3 is CSAAPVIAGQETQYF. CDR3 nucleotides: TGCAGTGCTGCCCCGGTGATAGCGGGGCAAGAGACCCAGTACTTC.